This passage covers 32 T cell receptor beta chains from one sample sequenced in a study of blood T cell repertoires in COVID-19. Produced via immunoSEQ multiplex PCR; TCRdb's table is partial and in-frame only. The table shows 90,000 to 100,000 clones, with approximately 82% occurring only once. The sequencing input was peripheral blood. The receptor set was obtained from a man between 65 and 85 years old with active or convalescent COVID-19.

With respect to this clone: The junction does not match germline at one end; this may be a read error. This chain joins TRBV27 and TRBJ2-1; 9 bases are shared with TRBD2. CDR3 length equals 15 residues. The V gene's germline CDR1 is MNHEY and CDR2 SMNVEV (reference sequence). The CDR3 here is CASTLSSGVYSEQFF. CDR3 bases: TGTGCCAGCACTCTTTCTAGCGGGGTTTACAGTGAGCAGTTCTTC.

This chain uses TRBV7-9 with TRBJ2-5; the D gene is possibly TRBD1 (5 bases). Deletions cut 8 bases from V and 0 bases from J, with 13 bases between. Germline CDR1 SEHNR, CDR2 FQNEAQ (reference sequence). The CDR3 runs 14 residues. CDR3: CASRIQGHQETQYF. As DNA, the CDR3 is TGTGCCAGCCGTATCCAGGGCCACCAAGAGACCCAGTACTTC.

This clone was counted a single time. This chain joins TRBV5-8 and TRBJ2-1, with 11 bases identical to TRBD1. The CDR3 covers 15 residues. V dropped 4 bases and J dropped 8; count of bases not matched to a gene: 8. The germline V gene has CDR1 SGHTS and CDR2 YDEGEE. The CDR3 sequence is CASSLGQGAYDEQFF. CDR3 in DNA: TGTGCCAGCAGCCTAGGACAGGGGGCATACGATGAGCAGTTCTTC.

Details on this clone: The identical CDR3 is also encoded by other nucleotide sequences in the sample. The CDR3, as DNA: TGTGCCAGCAGTTACTCAAGGGGAGGGGGCTACGAGCAGTACTTC. This encodes CASSYSRGGGYEQYF. This rearrangement joins TRBV6-5 to TRBJ2-7; D might be TRBD2 (7 bases). From germline, CDR1 is MNHEY and CDR2 SVGAGI. Deletions cut 0 bases from V and 3 bases from J, with 12 bases between. The CDR3 covers 15 residues.

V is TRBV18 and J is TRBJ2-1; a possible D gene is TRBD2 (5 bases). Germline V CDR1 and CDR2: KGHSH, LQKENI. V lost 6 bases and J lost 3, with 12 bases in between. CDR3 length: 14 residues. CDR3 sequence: CASSHTGYYNEQFF. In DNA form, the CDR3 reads TGTGCCAGCTCTCACACGGGGTACTACAATGAGCAGTTCTTC.

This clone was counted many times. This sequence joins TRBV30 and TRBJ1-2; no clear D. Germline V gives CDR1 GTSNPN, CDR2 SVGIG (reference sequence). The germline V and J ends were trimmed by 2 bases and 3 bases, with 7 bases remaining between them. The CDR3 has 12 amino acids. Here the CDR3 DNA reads TGTGCCTGGAGTAGGAGCGACTATGGCTACACCTTC. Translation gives CAWSRSDYGYTF.

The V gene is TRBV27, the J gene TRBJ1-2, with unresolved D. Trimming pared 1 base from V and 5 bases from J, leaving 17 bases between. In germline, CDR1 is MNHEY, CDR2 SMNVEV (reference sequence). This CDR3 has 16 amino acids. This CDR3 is CASSLYRGSAGYGYTF. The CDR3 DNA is TGTGCCAGCAGTTTATATCGGGGTAGTGCGGGGTATGGCTACACCTTC.

The CDR3 protein is CASSEAGRTGGYGYTF. The CDR3 DNA reads TGTGCCAGCAGTGAAGCGGGACGGACAGGGGGATATGGCTACACCTTC. The chain employs TRBV2 and TRBJ1-2, with 10 bases lining up with TRBD1. V lost 0 bases to trimming and J lost 5 bases; unmatched junction nucleotides: 6. The CDR3 is made up of 16 amino acids. Germline CDR1 and CDR2: SNHLY and FYNNEI.

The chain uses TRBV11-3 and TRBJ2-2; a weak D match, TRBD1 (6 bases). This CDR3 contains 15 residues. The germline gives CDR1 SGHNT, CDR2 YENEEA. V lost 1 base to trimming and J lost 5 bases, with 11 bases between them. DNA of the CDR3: TGTGCCAGCAGCTTAGTCGGTAGGGGGACCGGGGAGCTGTTTTTT. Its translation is CASSLVGRGTGELFF.

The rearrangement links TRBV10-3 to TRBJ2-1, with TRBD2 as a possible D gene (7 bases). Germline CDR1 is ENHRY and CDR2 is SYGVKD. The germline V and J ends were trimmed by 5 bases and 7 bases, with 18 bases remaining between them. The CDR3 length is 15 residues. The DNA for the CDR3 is TGTGCCATCAGTCCCGGGGGGCCTGCTTTGAATGAGCAGTTCTTC. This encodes CAISPGGPALNEQFF.

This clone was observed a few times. CDR3 protein: CASSPGAGLQETQYF. In nucleotides, the CDR3 is TGCGCCAGCAGCCCTGGAGCAGGGCTGCAAGAGACCCAGTACTTC. This chain uses TRBV5-1 with TRBJ2-5; possible D gene TRBD1, 5 bases. This CDR3 has 15 amino acids. The germline CDR1 and CDR2 sequences are SGHRS and YFSETQ. Trimming took off 4 bases at V and 2 bases at J, with 15 bases between the two ends.

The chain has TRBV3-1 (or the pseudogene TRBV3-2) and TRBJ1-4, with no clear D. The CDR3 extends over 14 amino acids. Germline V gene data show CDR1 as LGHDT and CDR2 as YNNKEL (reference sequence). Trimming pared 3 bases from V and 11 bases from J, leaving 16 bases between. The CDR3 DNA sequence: TGTGCCAGCAGCCAGATGCCGAAAGGAGGCAAACTGTTTTTT. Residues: CASSQMPKGGKLFF.

For the CDR3, the DNA is TGTGCCAGCGAGAGGGGGTCGTCACCCCTCCACTTT. Translated: CASERGSSPLHF. The rearrangement uses TRBV6-5 and TRBJ1-6; the D gene is possibly TRBD1 (6 bases). Germline V gene data show CDR1 as MNHEY and CDR2 as SVGAGI. V was pared by 8 bases and J by 10 bases, with 12 bases between. The length of the CDR3 is 12 residues.

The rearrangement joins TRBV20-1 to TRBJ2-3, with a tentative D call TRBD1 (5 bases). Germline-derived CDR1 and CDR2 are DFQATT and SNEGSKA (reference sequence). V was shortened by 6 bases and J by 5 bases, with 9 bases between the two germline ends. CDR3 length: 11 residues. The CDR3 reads CSANDRDTQYF. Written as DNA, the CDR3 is TGCAGTGCGAACGACAGAGATACGCAGTATTTT.

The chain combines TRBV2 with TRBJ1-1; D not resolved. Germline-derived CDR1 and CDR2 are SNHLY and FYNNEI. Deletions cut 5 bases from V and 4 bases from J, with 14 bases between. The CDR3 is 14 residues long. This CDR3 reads CASSQSQAGTEAFF. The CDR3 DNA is TGTGCCAGCAGTCAAAGCCAAGCGGGCACTGAAGCTTTCTTT.

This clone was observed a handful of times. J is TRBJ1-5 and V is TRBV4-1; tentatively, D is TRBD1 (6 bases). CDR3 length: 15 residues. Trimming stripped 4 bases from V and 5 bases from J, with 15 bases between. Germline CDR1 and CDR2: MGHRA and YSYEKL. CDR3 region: CASSRTGTTDQPQHF. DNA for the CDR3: TGCGCCAGCAGCCGAACAGGGACCACTGATCAGCCCCAGCATTTT.

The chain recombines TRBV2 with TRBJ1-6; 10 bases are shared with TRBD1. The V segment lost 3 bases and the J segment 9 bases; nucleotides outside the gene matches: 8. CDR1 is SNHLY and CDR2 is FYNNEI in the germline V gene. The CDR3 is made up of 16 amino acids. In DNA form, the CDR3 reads TGTGCCAGCAGTGACCTACGACAGGGGGCAGGTTCACCCCTCCACTTT. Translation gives CASSDLRQGAGSPLHF.

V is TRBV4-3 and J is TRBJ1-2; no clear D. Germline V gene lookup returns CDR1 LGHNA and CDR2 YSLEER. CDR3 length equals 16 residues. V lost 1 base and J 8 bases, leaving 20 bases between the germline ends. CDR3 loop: CASSQGVQAGSLGYTF. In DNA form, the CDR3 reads TGCGCCAGCAGCCAAGGGGTCCAGGCGGGAAGTCTGGGCTACACCTTC.

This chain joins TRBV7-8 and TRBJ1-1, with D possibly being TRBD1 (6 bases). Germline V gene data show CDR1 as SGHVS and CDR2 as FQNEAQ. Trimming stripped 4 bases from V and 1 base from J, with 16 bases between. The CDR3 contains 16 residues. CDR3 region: CASSSAVGARNTEAFF. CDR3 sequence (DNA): TGTGCCAGCAGCTCTGCGGTGGGGGCCCGGAACACTGAAGCTTTCTTT.

The CDR3 DNA reads TGTGCCAGCAGCTTAGGTCTCACCGGGGAGCTGTTTTTT. Its translation is CASSLGLTGELFF. J is TRBJ2-2 and V is TRBV11-2; no clear D gene. Germline V CDR1 and CDR2: SGHAT, FQNNGV. CDR3 size: 13 residues. V gave up 1 base and J gave up 4 bases, with 4 bases separating them.

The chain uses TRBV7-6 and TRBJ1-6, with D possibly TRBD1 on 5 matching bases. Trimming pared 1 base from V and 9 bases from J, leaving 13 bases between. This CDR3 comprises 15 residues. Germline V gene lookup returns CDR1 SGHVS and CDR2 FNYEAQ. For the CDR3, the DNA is TGTGCCAGCAGCTTAGAGAGGGGAGGCGGTTCACCCCTCCACTTT. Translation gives CASSLERGGGSPLHF.

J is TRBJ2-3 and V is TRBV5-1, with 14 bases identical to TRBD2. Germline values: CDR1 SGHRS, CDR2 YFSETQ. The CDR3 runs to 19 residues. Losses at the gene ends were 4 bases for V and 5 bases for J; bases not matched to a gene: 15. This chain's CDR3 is CASSSSGTSGGPKGDTQYF. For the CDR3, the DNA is TGCGCCAGCAGCAGCTCCGGGACTAGCGGGGGCCCTAAGGGAGATACGCAGTATTTT. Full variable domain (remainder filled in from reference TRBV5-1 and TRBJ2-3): KAGVTQTPRYLIKTRGQQVTLSCSPISGHRSVSWYQQTPGQGLQFLFEYFSETQRNKGNFPGRFSGRQFSNSRSEMNVSTLELGDSALYLCASSSSGTSGGPKGDTQYFGPGTRLTVL.

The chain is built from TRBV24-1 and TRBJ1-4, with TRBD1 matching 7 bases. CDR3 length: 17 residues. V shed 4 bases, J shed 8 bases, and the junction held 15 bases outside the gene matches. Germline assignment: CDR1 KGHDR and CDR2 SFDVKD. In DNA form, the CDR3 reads TGTGCCACCAGTGACCCCGCGTCGGAGGGGGCATGGGAAAAACTGTTTTTT. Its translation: CATSDPASEGAWEKLFF.

The CDR3 here is CASSAMDRSRETQYF. CDR3 nucleotide sequence: TGTGCCAGCAGTGCGATGGACAGATCTAGGGAGACCCAGTACTTC. V is TRBV25-1 and J is TRBJ2-5; tentative D call: TRBD1 (6 bases). The CDR3 is 15 amino acids. With 4 bases removed from V and 5 bases from J, the gap between germline ends came to 17 bases. CDR1 and CDR2 from the germline V gene are MGHDK and SYGVNS.

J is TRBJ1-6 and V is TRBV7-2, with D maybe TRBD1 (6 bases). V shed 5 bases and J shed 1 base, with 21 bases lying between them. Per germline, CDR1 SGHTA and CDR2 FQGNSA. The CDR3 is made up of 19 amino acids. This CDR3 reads CASSLRDIGAYSYNSPLHF. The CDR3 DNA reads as TGTGCCAGCAGCCTCCGGGACATAGGGGCGTATTCCTATAATTCACCCCTCCACTTT.

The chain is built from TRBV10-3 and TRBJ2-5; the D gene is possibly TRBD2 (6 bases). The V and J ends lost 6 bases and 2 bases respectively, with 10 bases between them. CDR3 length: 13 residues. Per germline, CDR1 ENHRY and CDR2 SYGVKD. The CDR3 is CAIRGGAQETQYF. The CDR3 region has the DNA TGTGCCATCAGAGGAGGGGCTCAAGAGACCCAGTACTTC.

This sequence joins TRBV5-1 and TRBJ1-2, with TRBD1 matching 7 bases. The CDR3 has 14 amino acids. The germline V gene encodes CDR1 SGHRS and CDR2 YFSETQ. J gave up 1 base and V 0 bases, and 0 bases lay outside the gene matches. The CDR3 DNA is TGCGCCAGCAGCTTGGACAGGGGTAACTATGGCTACACCTTC. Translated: CASSLDRGNYGYTF. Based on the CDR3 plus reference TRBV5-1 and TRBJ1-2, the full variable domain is KAGVTQTPRYLIKTRGQQVTLSCSPISGHRSVSWYQQTPGQGLQFLFEYFSETQRNKGNFPGRFSGRQFSNSRSEMNVSTLELGDSALYLCASSLDRGNYGYTFGSGTRLTVV.

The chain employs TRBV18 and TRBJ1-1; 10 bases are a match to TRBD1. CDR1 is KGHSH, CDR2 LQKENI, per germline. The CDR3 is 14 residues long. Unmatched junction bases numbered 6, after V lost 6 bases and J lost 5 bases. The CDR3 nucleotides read TGTGCCAGCTCGCGACAGGGGGCGGTGACTGAAGCTTTCTTT. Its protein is CASSRQGAVTEAFF. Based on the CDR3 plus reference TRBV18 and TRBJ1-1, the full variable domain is NAGVMQNPRHLVRRRGQEARLRCSPMKGHSHVYWYRQLPEEGLKFMVYLQKENIIDESGMPKERFSAEFPKEGPSILRIQQVVRGDSAAYFCASSRQGAVTEAFFGQGTRLTVV.

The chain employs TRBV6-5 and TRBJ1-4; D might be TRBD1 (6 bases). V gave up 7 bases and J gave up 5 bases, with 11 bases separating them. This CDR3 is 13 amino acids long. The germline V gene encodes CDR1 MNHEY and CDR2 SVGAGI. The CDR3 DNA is TGTGCCAGCAAGGGGGGGAGGAATGAAAAACTGTTTTTT. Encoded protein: CASKGGRNEKLFF.

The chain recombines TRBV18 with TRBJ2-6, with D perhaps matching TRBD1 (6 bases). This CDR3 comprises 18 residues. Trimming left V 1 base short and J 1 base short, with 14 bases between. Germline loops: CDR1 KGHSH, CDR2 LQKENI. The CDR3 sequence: CASSPRPGERSGANVLTF. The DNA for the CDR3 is TGTGCCAGCTCACCACGGCCAGGGGAGCGGTCTGGGGCCAACGTCCTGACTTTC.

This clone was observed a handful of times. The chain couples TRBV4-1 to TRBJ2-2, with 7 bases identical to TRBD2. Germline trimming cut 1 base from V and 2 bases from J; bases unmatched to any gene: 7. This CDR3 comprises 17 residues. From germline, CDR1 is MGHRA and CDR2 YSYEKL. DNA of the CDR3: TGCGCCAGCAGCCAAGTCGGGGGGATCAATAACACCGGGGAGCTGTTTTTT. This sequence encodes CASSQVGGINNTGELFF.

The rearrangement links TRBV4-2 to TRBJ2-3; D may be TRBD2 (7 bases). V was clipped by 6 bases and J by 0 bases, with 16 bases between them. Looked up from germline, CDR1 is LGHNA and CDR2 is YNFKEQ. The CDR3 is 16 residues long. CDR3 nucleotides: TGTGCCAGCAGTGGAAGGGGGGGGGCGAGCACAGATACGCAGTATTTT. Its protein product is CASSGRGGASTDTQYF.